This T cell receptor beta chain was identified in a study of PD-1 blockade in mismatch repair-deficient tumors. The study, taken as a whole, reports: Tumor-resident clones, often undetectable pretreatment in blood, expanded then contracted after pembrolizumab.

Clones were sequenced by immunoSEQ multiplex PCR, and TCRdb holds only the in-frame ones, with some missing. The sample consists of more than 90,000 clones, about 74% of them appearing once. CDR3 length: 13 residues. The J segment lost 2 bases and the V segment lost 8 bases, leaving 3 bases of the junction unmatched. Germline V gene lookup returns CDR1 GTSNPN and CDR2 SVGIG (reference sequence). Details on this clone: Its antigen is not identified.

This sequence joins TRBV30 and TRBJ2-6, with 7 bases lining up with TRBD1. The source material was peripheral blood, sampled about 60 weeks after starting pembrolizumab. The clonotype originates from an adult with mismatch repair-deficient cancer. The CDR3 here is CARQGAGANVLTF. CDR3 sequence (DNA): TGTGCCCGGCAGGGGGCTGGGGCCAACGTCCTGACTTTC.